This T cell receptor (beta chain) was found in a study of cytomegalovirus exposure and HLA in healthy donors. Primers included in the PCR were 60 Vbeta and 13 Jbeta primers. Sequencing was performed with immunoSEQ multiplex PCR; in TCRdb, only in-frame clones are kept and a portion is missing. The data hold roughly 150,000 clones, with over 75% observed a single time. The CDR3 length is 14 residues. After removal of 7 bases from V and 1 base from J, the junction contained 6 bases not matched to a gene. The germline CDR1 and CDR2 sequences are SGHRS and YFSETQ. Sequences were obtained from PBMCs. This chain links TRBV5-1 with TRBJ2-5; 8 bases fit TRBD2. The sequence was obtained from a male donor in good health and CMV-seronegative. As DNA, the CDR3 is TGCGCCAGCTCGGGGGGGCCTTCCCAAGAGACCCAGTACTTC. Encoded protein: CASSGGPSQETQYF.